The 5 T cell receptor beta chains below were found in one sample sequenced in a study of blood T cell repertoires in COVID-19. Clones were sequenced by immunoSEQ multiplex PCR, and TCRdb holds only the in-frame ones, with some missing. The sample has about 65,000 clones, roughly 77% seen once. Source material: peripheral blood. Every receptor here comes from a man older than 75 with acute or convalescent COVID-19.

This clone was picked up one time. V usage is TRBV3-1 (or the pseudogene TRBV3-2) and J usage is TRBJ1-5; no definite D call. This CDR3 region has 12 residues. Germline assignment: CDR1 LGHDT and CDR2 YNNKEL (reference sequence). With 4 bases removed from V and 1 base from J, the gap between germline ends came to 2 bases. CDR3 sequence (DNA): TGTGCCAGCAGCCTAAGCAATCAGCCCCAGCATTTT. Its protein is CASSLSNQPQHF.

The chain has TRBV7-2 and TRBJ1-6; D call uncertain. V shed 1 base and J shed 6 bases, with 10 bases lying between them. Germline lookup yields CDR1 SGHTA and CDR2 FQGNSA. The CDR3 has 15 residues. CDR3: CASSLVEGINSPLHF. CDR3 nucleotides: TGTGCCAGCAGCTTAGTCGAGGGAATTAATTCACCCCTCCACTTT.

A few counts support this clone. J is TRBJ2-5 and V is TRBV4-1, with unresolved D. Germline CDR1 and CDR2: MGHRA and YSYEKL. The CDR3 totals 14 residues. V was cut by 2 bases and J by 1 base, with 8 bases left in between. CDR3 protein: CASSQQAFQETQYF. The CDR3 bases are TGCGCCAGCAGCCAACAAGCTTTCCAAGAGACCCAGTACTTC.

This chain links TRBV7-2 with TRBJ1-1; D possibly corresponds to TRBD1 (5 bases). Per the germline V gene, CDR1 is SGHTA and CDR2 is FQGNSA. CDR3 length: 15 amino acids. Trimming removed 2 bases from V and 5 bases from J, with 15 bases in between. Here the CDR3 reads CASSLQGLFGTEAFF. The CDR3 DNA reads TGTGCCAGCAGCTTACAGGGCTTGTTCGGGACTGAAGCTTTCTTT.

The rearrangement uses TRBV18 and TRBJ1-4, with 8 bases aligning to TRBD1. V lost 3 bases and J lost 4; bases outside the gene matches: 7. The CDR3 is 16 amino acids. The germline V gene has CDR1 KGHSH and CDR2 LQKENI. This CDR3 reads CASSPPTGEGNEKLFF. The CDR3 DNA sequence: TGTGCCAGCTCACCTCCGACAGGGGAGGGTAATGAAAAACTGTTTTTT.